The 25 T cell receptor beta chains listed next were all sequenced from one sample in a study of shared clonotypes between healthy human individuals. Sequencing was performed with immunoSEQ multiplex PCR; in TCRdb, only in-frame clones are kept and a portion is missing. The sample has some 2 million clones; roughly 94% are singletons. The sequenced sample was naive CD4+ T cells sorted from blood. Subset defined: CD45RA+ positively selected. These receptors all come from a man aged 18 to 30 in good health.

V is TRBV29-1 and J is TRBJ1-1; D might be TRBD1 (5 bases). V gave up 5 bases and J gave up 0 bases, with 16 bases separating them. CDR3 length equals 15 residues. Looked up from germline, CDR1 is SQVTM and CDR2 is ANQGSEA. In nucleotides, the CDR3 is TGCAGCGTTTTGAGGGCGGGGGGAGTGAACACTGAAGCTTTCTTT. The encoded protein is CSVLRAGGVNTEAFF.

This rearrangement joins TRBV2 to TRBJ2-1; no definite D call. The CDR3 extends over 13 amino acids. V lost 8 bases to trimming and J lost 10 bases, with 18 bases between them. Per germline, CDR1 SNHLY and CDR2 FYNNEI. CDR3 nucleotide sequence: TGTGCCAGCGATCGGCCGGGTAGTAACGAGCAGTTCTTC. This translates into CASDRPGSNEQFF.

The rearrangement joins TRBV7-2 to TRBJ2-3; D might be TRBD1 (5 bases). The CDR3 covers 13 residues. V lost 7 bases and J 4 bases, leaving 12 bases between the germline ends. In germline, CDR1 is SGHTA, CDR2 FQGNSA. The CDR3 loop is CASTVLGADTQYF. The CDR3, as DNA: TGTGCCAGCACCGTGCTAGGGGCAGATACGCAGTATTTT.

Turning to this clone: A much bigger clone sits one base away, suggesting this may be a read error. V usage is TRBV10-3 and J usage is TRBJ2-7; 11 bases agree with TRBD2. This CDR3 spans 15 amino acids. Germline lookup yields CDR1 ENHRY and CDR2 SYGVKD. The CDR3 bases are TGTGCCATCAGCCTCTCGACTAGCGGGACAAACGAGCAGTGCTTC. Protein: CAISLSTSGTNEQCF.

Turning to this clone: The same CDR3 arises from other DNA sequences in this sample as well. The rearrangement links TRBV10-3 to TRBJ1-5, with a tentative D call TRBD1 (5 bases). V gave up 2 bases and J gave up 0 bases, with 5 bases separating them. The CDR3 totals 14 residues. The germline V gene encodes CDR1 ENHRY and CDR2 SYGVKD. This chain's CDR3 is CAISEQGSNQPQHF. CDR3 nucleotides: TGTGCCATCAGTGAGCAGGGTAGCAATCAGCCCCAGCATTTT.

The chain couples TRBV25-1 to TRBJ2-3; 8 bases are a match to TRBD2. This CDR3 has 17 amino acids. The V and J ends lost 0 bases and 2 bases, in that order; junction bases with no gene match: 7. Germline-derived CDR1 and CDR2 are MGHDK and SYGVNS. This chain's CDR3 is CASSEYGSGTPTDTQYF. The CDR3, as DNA: TGTGCCAGCAGTGAATATGGTAGCGGGACCCCCACAGATACGCAGTATTTT.

V gene TRBV7-2 combines with J gene TRBJ1-5, with D possibly being TRBD1 (6 bases). There are 14 residues in the CDR3. V gave up 4 bases and J gave up 7 bases, with 14 bases separating them. In germline, CDR1 is SGHTA, CDR2 FQGNSA. DNA of the CDR3: TGTGCCAGCAGCTCCGGGACACCGGCCCAGCCCCAGCATTTT. It translates to CASSSGTPAQPQHF. Using reference TRBV7-2 and TRBJ1-5 for the parts outside the CDR3, the full variable domain is GAGVSQSPSNKVTEKGKDVELRCDPISGHTALYWYRQSLGQGLEFLIYFQGNSAPDKSGLPSDRFSAERTGGSVSTLTIQRTQQEDSAVYLCASSSGTPAQPQHFGDGTRLSIL.

This chain links TRBV9 with TRBJ1-3, with D possibly TRBD1 on 5 matching bases. Between the trimmed V and J ends, which lost 0 bases and 0 bases, there was a span of 7 bases. The CDR3 is 15 amino acids. The V gene's germline CDR1 is SGDLS and CDR2 YYNGEE. The DNA for the CDR3 is TGTGCCAGCAGCGTAGACACAGGCTCTGGAAACACCATATATTTT. Its translation is CASSVDTGSGNTIYF.

V and J are TRBV29-1 and TRBJ2-3; 9 bases are shared with TRBD1. This CDR3 comprises 13 residues. Germline-derived CDR1 and CDR2 are SQVTM and ANQGSEA. The CDR3 region is CSMGQGSTDTQYF. CDR3 sequence (DNA): TGCAGTATGGGACAGGGAAGCACAGATACGCAGTATTTT.

This chain links TRBV7-2 with TRBJ2-1; D is ambiguous. CDR3 size: 12 residues. The V gene lost 5 bases and the J gene lost 7 bases, with 9 bases spanning the gap. The V gene's germline CDR1 is SGHTA and CDR2 FQGNSA. The CDR3 DNA is TGTGCCAGCAGCCCTATAGGTAATGAGCAGTTCTTC. The encoded protein is CASSPIGNEQFF.

The chain recombines TRBV10-3 with TRBJ1-6, with TRBD1 as a possible D gene (6 bases). The CDR3 totals 15 residues. The V gene's germline CDR1 is ENHRY and CDR2 SYGVKD. V was clipped by 4 bases and J by 15 bases, with 22 bases between them. The CDR3 DNA is TGTGCCATCAGTGCGACAACCGGGACACCAAGGGTCCTCCACTTT. It codes for CAISATTGTPRVLHF.

The chain employs TRBV5-4 and TRBJ1-2, with 7 bases that match TRBD1. V lost 2 bases to trimming and J lost 4 bases; unmatched junction nucleotides: 5. Germline V lookup: CDR1 SGHNT, CDR2 YYREEE (reference sequence). CDR3 length: 14 amino acids. This CDR3 is CASSFGGGGYGYTF. For the CDR3, the DNA is TGTGCCAGCAGCTTCGGAGGGGGCGGCTATGGCTACACCTTC.

The chain employs TRBV6-1 and TRBJ1-2; D call uncertain. The germline V and J ends were trimmed by 0 bases and 7 bases, with 3 bases remaining between them. Looked up from germline, CDR1 is MNHNS and CDR2 is SASEGT. The CDR3 has 11 amino acids. The CDR3 protein is CASSEAFGYTF. The CDR3 coding sequence is TGTGCCAGCAGTGAAGCATTTGGCTACACCTTC.

This clone appeared once. CDR3 DNA: TGTGCCAGCGGAAGGACAGGGGGCGACCCCTATGGCTACACCTTC. Translated: CASGRTGGDPYGYTF. The chain combines TRBV6-5 with TRBJ1-2, with 11 bases that match TRBD1. V gave up 8 bases and J gave up 4 bases; unmatched junction bases: 9. The CDR3 is 15 residues long. Looked up from germline, CDR1 is MNHEY and CDR2 is SVGAGI.

The CDR3 loop reads CASSPQKGNTEAFF. CDR3 in DNA: TGTGCCAGCTCACCTCAAAAAGGAAACACTGAAGCTTTCTTT. The V call is TRBV18, the J call TRBJ1-1; D call uncertain. This CDR3 is built from 14 residues. CDR1 KGHSH and CDR2 LQKENI come from the germline V gene. Deletions cut 3 bases from V and 2 bases from J, with 10 bases between.

This rearrangement joins TRBV10-3 to TRBJ2-5; 8 nucleotides agree with TRBD1. Germline loops: CDR1 ENHRY, CDR2 SYGVKD. The trim removed 3 bases at V and 5 bases at J, leaving 8 bases unmatched. The CDR3 extends over 15 amino acids. The CDR3 DNA follows: TGTGCCATCAGTGAATCGACAGGGGTCATGGAGACCCAGTACTTC. Protein sequence: CAISESTGVMETQYF.

The chain employs TRBV28 and TRBJ1-5; D might be TRBD1 (5 bases). This CDR3 has 15 residues. Looked up from germline, CDR1 is MDHEN and CDR2 is SYDVKM. V lost 2 bases and J lost 4, with 12 bases in between. CDR3: CASSLRQGGNQPQHF. Written as DNA, the CDR3 is TGTGCCAGCAGTTTAAGGCAGGGAGGGAATCAGCCCCAGCATTTT.

The CDR3 sequence is CASTAGQGASTF. CDR3 sequence (DNA): TGTGCCAGCACGGCGGGACAGGGGGCGTCTACCTTC. The chain couples TRBV19 to TRBJ1-2, with TRBD1 matching 12 bases. Per the germline V gene, CDR1 is LNHDA and CDR2 is SQIVND (reference sequence). With 9 bases clipped from V and 14 bases from J, the junction kept 10 bases outside the gene matches. CDR3 length: 12 residues.

This clone was seen only once. The rearrangement joins TRBV6-9 to TRBJ1-4, with a weak D call TRBD1 (5 bases). The V gene lost 2 bases and the J gene lost 8 bases, with 12 bases spanning the gap. This CDR3 region has 14 residues. Germline V gene data show CDR1 as MNHGY and CDR2 as SVAAGI. Here the CDR3 DNA reads TGTGCCAGCAGTTATGAGGGGCGGTTGGAAAAACTGTTTTTT. Its protein product is CASSYEGRLEKLFF.

The rearrangement links TRBV13 to TRBJ2-7, with D unresolved. CDR3 length: 17 amino acids. Germline CDR1 reads PRHDT; CDR2 reads FYEKMQ (reference sequence). Trimming removed 5 bases at V and 5 bases at J, with 25 bases between. CDR3: CASSPYGYHSGVNEQYF. DNA for the CDR3: TGTGCCAGCAGCCCCTACGGGTATCATTCTGGTGTTAACGAGCAGTACTTC.

The CDR3 protein is CASSPRVSNENTIYF. CDR3 sequence (DNA): TGTGCCAGCTCACCACGGGTTTCTAACGAAAACACCATATATTTT. The rearrangement links TRBV18 to TRBJ1-3; D gene unclear. V lost 1 base to trimming and J lost 6 bases, with 13 bases between them. Germline V lookup: CDR1 KGHSH, CDR2 LQKENI. This CDR3 is built from 15 residues.

This clone was seen a single time. The rearrangement uses TRBV18 and TRBJ2-4, with D perhaps TRBD2 (5 bases). In germline, CDR1 is KGHSH, CDR2 LQKENI. V shed 0 bases and J shed 6 bases, with 9 bases lying between them. CDR3 length equals 14 residues. This chain's CDR3 is CASSPPRAVNIQYF. The CDR3 bases are TGTGCCAGCTCACCACCGAGGGCCGTAAACATTCAGTACTTC. The complete variable domain, with remaining parts taken from reference TRBV18 and TRBJ2-4, reads NAGVMQNPRHLVRRRGQEARLRCSPMKGHSHVYWYRQLPEEGLKFMVYLQKENIIDESGMPKERFSAEFPKEGPSILRIQQVVRGDSAAYFCASSPPRAVNIQYFGAGTRLSVL.

The chain employs TRBV2 and TRBJ2-2; 7 nucleotides agree with TRBD1. With 5 bases clipped from V and 4 bases from J, the junction kept 10 bases outside the gene matches. CDR1 is SNHLY, CDR2 FYNNEI, per germline. There are 16 residues in the CDR3. Here the CDR3 DNA reads TGTGCCAGCAGTCAGGACAGGTCTCGGGGCACCGGGGAGCTGTTTTTT. It codes for CASSQDRSRGTGELFF.

The rearrangement uses TRBV6-5 and TRBJ2-5; TRBD2 matches at 8 bases. With 6 bases clipped from V and 4 bases from J, the junction kept 4 bases outside the gene matches. Germline CDR1 MNHEY, CDR2 SVGAGI. The CDR3 runs 13 residues. DNA for the CDR3: TGTGCCAGCAGAGCGGGAGTTGGAGAGACCCAGTACTTC. It is translated as CASRAGVGETQYF.

This clone was detected only once. The gene calls are TRBV6-5 and TRBJ1-1; 11 nucleotides agree with TRBD1. The CDR3 covers 14 residues. V lost 6 bases to trimming and J lost 4 bases; unmatched junction nucleotides: 4. Germline V gene data show CDR1 as MNHEY and CDR2 as SVGAGI. The CDR3 loop reads CASRSGTGGTEAFF. The CDR3 region has the DNA TGTGCCAGCAGGTCTGGGACAGGGGGCACTGAAGCTTTCTTT.